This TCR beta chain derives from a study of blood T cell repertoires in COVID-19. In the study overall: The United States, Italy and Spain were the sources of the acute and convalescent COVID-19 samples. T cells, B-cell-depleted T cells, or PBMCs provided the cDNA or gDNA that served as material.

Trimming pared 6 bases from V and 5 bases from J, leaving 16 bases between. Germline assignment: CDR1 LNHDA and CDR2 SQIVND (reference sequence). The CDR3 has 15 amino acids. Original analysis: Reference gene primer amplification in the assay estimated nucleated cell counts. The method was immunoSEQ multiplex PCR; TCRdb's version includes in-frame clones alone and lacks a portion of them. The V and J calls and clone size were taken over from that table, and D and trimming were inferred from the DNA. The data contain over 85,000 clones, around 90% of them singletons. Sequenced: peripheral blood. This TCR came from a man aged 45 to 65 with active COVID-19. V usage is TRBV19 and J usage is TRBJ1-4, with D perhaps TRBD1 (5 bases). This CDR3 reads CASSPQGLPNEKLFF. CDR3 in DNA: TGTGCCAGTAGCCCCCAGGGCCTCCCAAATGAAAAACTGTTTTTT.